Included here is one TCR beta chain sequence, with context. The authors ran a second PCR of roughly 7 to 11 cycles using a sample-barcoded 5' primer and a J-beta primer mix. Each cDNA molecule carried a tag from a template-switch adaptor that contained 12 random nucleotides. TCRdb called the 5' RACE reads again in MiXCR, with one record for every CDR3 protein. In the table there are about 670,000 distinct CDR3 sequences, less than 45% of which are singletons. The source of the sample is a study of blood T cells in healthy people across ages. Sequencing was performed on blood. The clonotype was recovered from a man older than 75 in good health.

CDR3 amino acids: CASSQEVAGGRGPYNEQYF. The CDR3 DNA follows: TGCGCCAGCAGCCAAGAGGTAGCGGGAGGGAGAGGCCCCTACAATGAGCAGTACTTC. V and J are TRBV4-1 and TRBJ2-1, with TRBD2 matching over 11 bases. The J call may be mistaken, given a closer DNA end match to TRBJ2-7. Germline V gene sequence: CDR1 MGHRA, CDR2 YSYEKL. There are 19 residues in the CDR3.